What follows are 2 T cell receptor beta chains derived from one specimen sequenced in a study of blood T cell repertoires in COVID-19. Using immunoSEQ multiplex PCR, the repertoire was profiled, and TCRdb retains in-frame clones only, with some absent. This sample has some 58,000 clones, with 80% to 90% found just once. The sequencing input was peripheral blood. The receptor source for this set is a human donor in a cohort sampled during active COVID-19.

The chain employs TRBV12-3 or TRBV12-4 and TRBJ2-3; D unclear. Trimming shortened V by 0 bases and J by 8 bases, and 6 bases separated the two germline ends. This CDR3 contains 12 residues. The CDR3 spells CASSLAQTTQYF. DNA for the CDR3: TGTGCCAGCAGTTTAGCACAAACTACGCAGTATTTT.

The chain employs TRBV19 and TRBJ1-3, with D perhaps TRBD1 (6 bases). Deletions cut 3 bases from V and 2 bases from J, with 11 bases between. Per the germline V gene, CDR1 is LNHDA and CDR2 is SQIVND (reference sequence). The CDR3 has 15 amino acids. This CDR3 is CASSMGAGPGNTIYF. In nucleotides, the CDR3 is TGTGCCAGTAGTATGGGGGCAGGGCCTGGAAACACCATATATTTT.